This T cell receptor beta chain appears in the sequencing data of a study of cytomegalovirus exposure and HLA in healthy donors. Germline CDR1 ENHRY, CDR2 SYGVKD. J lost 12 bases, V lost 4 bases, and 6 bases had no gene match. The CDR3 has 12 residues. Researchers ran the PCR with 60 Vbeta and 13 Jbeta primers. Clones were sequenced by immunoSEQ multiplex PCR, and TCRdb holds only the in-frame ones, with some missing. The table has around 190,000 clones, around 81% seen once; the top ten hold more than 1.5%. This chain connects TRBV10-3 to TRBJ1-1; 9 nucleotides align to TRBD1. The sample taken for sequencing was PBMCs. The source is a man younger than 35 in good health and CMV-seronegative. CDR3 nucleotide sequence: TGTGCCATCAGTGCTCTGGGACAGGGATCTTTCTTT. This translates into CAISALGQGSFF.